This T cell receptor (beta chain) was captured by sequencing in a study of T cell repertoires in cytomegalovirus infection. This clonotype was counted between two and nine times. Its specificity is unknown. Each CDR3 protein is one row after TCRdb ran MiXCR on the reads. The sample contains more than 90,000 distinct CDR3 sequences, over 9% of which appear only once. The CDR3 extends over 16 amino acids. The V and J ends lost 4 bases and 9 bases, in that order; junction bases with no gene match: 10. CDR1 is SGHTA and CDR2 is FQGNSA in the germline V gene. The source material was PBMCs, sequenced either directly or after in vitro stimulation (not recorded which). The receptor's source is a human donor in good health (CMV status not recorded). Some clones in this sample may be carry-over from other donors' samples. V and J are TRBV7-2 and TRBJ2-1; 12 bases align to TRBD2. The CDR3 reads CASSSRLAGVVGEQFF. DNA of the CDR3: TGTGCCAGCAGCTCGAGACTAGCGGGAGTAGTGGGTGAGCAGTTCTTC.